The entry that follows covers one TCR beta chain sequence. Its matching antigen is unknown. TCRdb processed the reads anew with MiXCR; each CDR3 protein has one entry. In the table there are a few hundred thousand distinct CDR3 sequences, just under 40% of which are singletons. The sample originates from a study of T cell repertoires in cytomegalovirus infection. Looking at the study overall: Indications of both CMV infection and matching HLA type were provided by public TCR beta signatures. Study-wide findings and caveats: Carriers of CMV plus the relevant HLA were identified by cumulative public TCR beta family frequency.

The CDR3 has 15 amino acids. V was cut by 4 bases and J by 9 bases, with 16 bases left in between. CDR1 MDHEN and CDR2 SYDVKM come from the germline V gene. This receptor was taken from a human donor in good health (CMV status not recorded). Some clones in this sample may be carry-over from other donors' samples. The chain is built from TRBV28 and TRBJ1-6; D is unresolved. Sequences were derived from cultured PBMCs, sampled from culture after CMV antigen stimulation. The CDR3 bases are TGTGCCAGCAGTTCCGAAGCCACCGGTATTTCACCCCTCCACTTT. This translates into CASSSEATGISPLHF. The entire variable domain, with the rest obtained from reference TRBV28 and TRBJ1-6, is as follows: DVKVTQSSRYLVKRTGEKVFLECVQDMDHENMFWYRQDPGLGLRLIYFSYDVKMKEKGDIPEGYSVSREKKERFSLILESASTNQTSMYLCASSSEATGISPLHFGNGTRLTVT.